This T cell receptor beta chain was documented in a study of cytomegalovirus exposure and HLA in healthy donors. With respect to this clone: Its antigen is unidentified.

Trimming left V 0 bases short and J 3 bases short, with 15 bases between. Germline V gene lookup returns CDR1 GTSNPN and CDR2 SVGIG (reference sequence). The CDR3 loop spans 16 amino acids. The PCR used 60 Vbeta and 13 Jbeta primers. Data came from immunoSEQ multiplex PCR; TCRdb stores just in-frame clones and leaves some out. This sample's table reports more than 95,000 clones. Study observations and caveats: The study put 150 to 200 TCR beta chains on its list as cytomegalovirus-associated.

The source of this sequence is a man aged 30-40 years in good health and CMV-seronegative. The genes are TRBV30 and TRBJ2-4; the D gene is possibly TRBD2 (6 bases). Source material: PBMCs. The CDR3: CAWSVGGLWGKNIQYF. For the CDR3, the DNA is TGTGCCTGGAGTGTGGGAGGCCTTTGGGGCAAAAACATTCAGTACTTC.